Sequencing of this T cell receptor beta chain was carried out in a study of blood T cell repertoires in COVID-19. The germline V and J ends were trimmed by 4 bases and 9 bases, with 13 bases remaining between them. This CDR3 contains 13 residues. Germline values: CDR1 SGHDT, CDR2 YYEEEE. Generated by immunoSEQ multiplex PCR, the TCRdb table keeps only in-frame clones and is missing some. The sample lists 120,000 to 150,000 clones, roughly 80% occurring once. The clonotype comes from a woman aged 40 to 50 with active or convalescent COVID-19. Sequencing was done on a sample of peripheral blood. The chain has TRBV5-6 and TRBJ2-2; D remains unclear. The DNA for the CDR3 is TGTGCCAGCAGCCCCGGAGCCCTTCGGGAGCTGTTTTTT. Protein product: CASSPGALRELFF.